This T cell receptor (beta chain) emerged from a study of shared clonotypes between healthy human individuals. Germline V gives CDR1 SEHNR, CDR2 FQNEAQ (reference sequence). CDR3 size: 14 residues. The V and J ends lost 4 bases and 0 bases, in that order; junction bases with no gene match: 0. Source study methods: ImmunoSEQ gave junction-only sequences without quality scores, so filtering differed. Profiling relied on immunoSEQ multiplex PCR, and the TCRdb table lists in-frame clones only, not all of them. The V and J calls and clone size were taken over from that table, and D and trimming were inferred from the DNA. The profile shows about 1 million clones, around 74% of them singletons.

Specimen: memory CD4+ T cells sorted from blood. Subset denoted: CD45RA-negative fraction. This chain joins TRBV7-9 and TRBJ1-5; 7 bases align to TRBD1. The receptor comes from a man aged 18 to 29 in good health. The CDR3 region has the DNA TGTGCCAGCAGCTGGGACAGTAGCAATCAGCCCCAGCATTTT. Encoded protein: CASSWDSSNQPQHF. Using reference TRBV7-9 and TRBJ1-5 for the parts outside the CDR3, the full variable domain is DTGVSQNPRHKITKRGQNVTFRCDPISEHNRLYWYRQTLGQGPEFLTYFQNEAQLEKSRLLSDRFSAERPKGSFSTLEIQRTEQGDSAMYLCASSWDSSNQPQHFGDGTRLSIL.